This T cell receptor beta chain comes out of a study of CD8+ T cells in alopecia areata. Study summary: Dosing with tofacitinib proceeded for 6 to 18 months, followed by 6 months off drug. Study-level points and caveats: For lesional scalp, especially alopecia totalis/universalis, clonality was higher than in normal scalp.

RNA was extracted and reverse transcribed into cDNA as the sequencing template. TCRdb keeps only in-frame clones here, not all; method: immunoSEQ multiplex PCR. The sample records about 160,000 clones, roughly 48% being singletons. This clone was counted only a few times. The antigen is unknown. Per the germline V gene, CDR1 is GTSNPN and CDR2 is SVGIG (reference sequence). The V and J ends lost 5 bases and 6 bases respectively, with 5 bases between them. The CDR3 has 10 amino acids. This sequence originates from a human donor with alopecia areata. The chain links TRBV30 to TRBJ2-1; D could derive from TRBD1 or TRBD2 (5 bases each). Sample: CD4+ T cells sorted from blood. The CDR3 nucleotides are TGTGCCTGGGGGACCAATGAGCAGTTCTTC. Its protein is CAWGTNEQFF.